A selection of T cell receptor beta chains follows, all from one sample in a study of shared clonotypes between healthy human individuals. Profiled with immunoSEQ multiplex PCR; TCRdb holds only in-frame clones, not every one. Among hundreds of thousands of clones listed, 90% to 97% were seen once. Sequencing was done on a sample of naive CD4+ T cells sorted from blood. All receptors derive from a young woman in good health. Both conserved end residues are part of each CDR3. A D gene is named only where the DNA matches it firmly. The size entry is marked missing in some rows and otherwise reads once, few, many or a size class.

>TRBV18|NA|NA|TRBJ2-5
TGTGCCAGCTCACCACCGGGTGCCACTTACCAAGAGACCCAGTACTTC
CASSPPGATYQETQYF
>TRBV28|NA|NA|TRBJ1-4
TGTGCCAGCAAACTACAAGGGGAGGGAAAACTGTTTTTT
CASKLQGEGKLFF
>TRBV7-2|NA|TRBD2|TRBJ2-5
TGTGCCAGCAGTTTTAATGGACTAGCGGGAAGGGAGCAGTACTTC
CASSFNGLAGREQYF
>TRBV5-1|once|TRBD2|TRBJ2-5
TGCGCCAGCAGCCCGGGAGGCATTCAAGAGACCCAGTACTTC
CASSPGGIQETQYF
>TRBV4-1|NA|NA|TRBJ1-4
TGCGCCAGCAGCCAACACCCGGGACAAGATGAAAAACTGTTTTTT
CASSQHPGQDEKLFF
>TRBV19|NA|NA|TRBJ1-5
TGTGCCAGTAGTATGAGAGGGACTCAGCCCCAGCATTTT
CASSMRGTQPQHF
>TRBV4-1|NA|TRBD1|TRBJ1-2
TGCGCCAGCAGCCGAATACCGACAGGACAGGGAATATACGGCTACACCTTC
CASSRIPTGQGIYGYTF
>TRBV6-6|NA|NA|TRBJ2-7
TGTGCCAGCAGTTACTCGTACAGGCATTCCTACGAGCAGTACTTC
CASSYSYRHSYEQYF
>TRBV27|NA|TRBD1|TRBJ2-7
TGTGCCAGCAGTTTACCGGGACAGGGACGGTACGAGCAGTACTTC
CASSLPGQGRYEQYF
>TRBV28|NA|TRBD2|TRBJ2-7
TGTGCCAGCAGCCAGGGAGGGGCCCACTACGAGCAGTACTTC
CASSQGGAHYEQYF
>TRBV19|NA|NA|TRBJ2-7
TGTGCCAGTAGTATAGCATTACAGACGAACTACGAGCAGTACTTC
CASSIALQTNYEQYF
>TRBV29-1|NA|NA|TRBJ1-1
TGCAGCGTCGGGAGGCAGGGGAGAGACACTGAAGCTTTCTTT
CSVGRQGRDTEAFF
>TRBV5-6|NA|NA|TRBJ2-3
TGTGCCAGCAGCTTGCAAAACTTTAGCCCTGTTGATACGCAGTATTTT
CASSLQNFSPVDTQYF
>TRBV2|NA|NA|TRBJ1-1
TGTGCCAGCAGTGCGCGGAGACGGAACACTGAAGCTTTCTTT
CASSARRRNTEAFF
>TRBV30|once|TRBD1|TRBJ1-5
TGTGCCTGGAGCTCTGGGACAGCCGCTTATAGCAATCAGCCCCAGCATTTT
CAWSSGTAAYSNQPQHF
>TRBV11-2|NA|TRBD2|TRBJ2-1
TGTGCCAGCAGCTTAGATCTAGGGGGTTTTAGCGGGAGGGCCCTGTTCTTC
CASSLDLGGFSGRALFF
>TRBV27|NA|TRBD1|TRBJ2-7
TGTGCCAGCAGTTTATCAGCTTTAGGACAGGGTACCTACGAGCAGTACTTC
CASSLSALGQGTYEQYF
>TRBV28|NA|NA|TRBJ1-1
TGTGCCTCGCTCACCCCGAGCAACATGAACACTGAAGCTTTCTTT
CASLTPSNMNTEAFF